The entry below describes one T cell receptor beta chain. The antigen is not known. One base away lies a much larger clone, so this may be a sequencing read error. TCR beta CDR3 region amplification was performed from RNA transcripts. The study used the HTBI primer set for a first-round RT-PCR of the TCR CDR3. TCRdb independently ran MiXCR on the multiplex PCR reads; one entry per CDR3 protein. The sample has fewer than 900,000 distinct CDR3 sequences, about 19% seen once. The sample belongs to a study of T cells in Graves' hyperthyroidism and ophthalmopathy. Across the study: Peripheral blood was secured at the point of initial diagnosis, before any treatment.

From germline, CDR1 is SGHDN and CDR2 FVKESK. There are 15 residues in the CDR3. The V gene end was trimmed by 1 base and the J gene end by 6 bases; junction bases not matched to a gene: 3. Study-level points and caveats: A 13 V-J signature model discriminated ophthalmopathy versus stable hyperthyroidism. With a median lead of approximately six months before onset, the model predicted ophthalmopathy. Blood held most thyroid clonotypes expanded above 0.001 frequency.

V is TRBV14 and J is TRBJ1-2; the match to TRBD1 covers 12 bases. The receptor comes from a woman aged 45-65 years with Graves' hyperthyroidism that later progressed to Graves' ophthalmopathy. The specimen sequenced was blood. The CDR3 DNA is TGTGCCAGCAGCCAAGCCGGGACAGGGGGCAATGGCTACACCTTC. It encodes CASSQAGTGGNGYTF.